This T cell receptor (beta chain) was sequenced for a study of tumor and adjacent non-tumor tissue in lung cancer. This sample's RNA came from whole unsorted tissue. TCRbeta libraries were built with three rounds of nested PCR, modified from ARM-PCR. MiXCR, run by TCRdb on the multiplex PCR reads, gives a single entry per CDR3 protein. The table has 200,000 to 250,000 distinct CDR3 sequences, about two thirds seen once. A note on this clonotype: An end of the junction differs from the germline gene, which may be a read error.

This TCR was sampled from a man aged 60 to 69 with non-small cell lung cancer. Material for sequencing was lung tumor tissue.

The CDR3 coding sequence is TGTGCCTGCAGCCGGGACAGCGGCGATTCACCCCTCCACTTT. This codes for CACSRDSGDSPLHF. The rearrangement uses TRBV11-2 and TRBJ1-6, with 7 bases that match TRBD1. This CDR3 has 14 residues. Per germline, CDR1 SGHAT and CDR2 FQNNGV.